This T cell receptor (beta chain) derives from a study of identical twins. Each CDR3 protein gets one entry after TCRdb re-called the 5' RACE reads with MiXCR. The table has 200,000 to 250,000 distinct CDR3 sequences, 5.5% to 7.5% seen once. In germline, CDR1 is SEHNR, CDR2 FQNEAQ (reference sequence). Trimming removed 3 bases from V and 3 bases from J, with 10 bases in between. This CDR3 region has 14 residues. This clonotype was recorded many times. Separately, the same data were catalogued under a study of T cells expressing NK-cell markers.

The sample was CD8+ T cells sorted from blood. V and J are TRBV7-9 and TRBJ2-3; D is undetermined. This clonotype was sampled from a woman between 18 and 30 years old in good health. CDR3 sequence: CASSLGYGTDTQYF. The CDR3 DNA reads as TGTGCCAGCAGCTTGGGGTACGGGACAGATACGCAGTATTTT.